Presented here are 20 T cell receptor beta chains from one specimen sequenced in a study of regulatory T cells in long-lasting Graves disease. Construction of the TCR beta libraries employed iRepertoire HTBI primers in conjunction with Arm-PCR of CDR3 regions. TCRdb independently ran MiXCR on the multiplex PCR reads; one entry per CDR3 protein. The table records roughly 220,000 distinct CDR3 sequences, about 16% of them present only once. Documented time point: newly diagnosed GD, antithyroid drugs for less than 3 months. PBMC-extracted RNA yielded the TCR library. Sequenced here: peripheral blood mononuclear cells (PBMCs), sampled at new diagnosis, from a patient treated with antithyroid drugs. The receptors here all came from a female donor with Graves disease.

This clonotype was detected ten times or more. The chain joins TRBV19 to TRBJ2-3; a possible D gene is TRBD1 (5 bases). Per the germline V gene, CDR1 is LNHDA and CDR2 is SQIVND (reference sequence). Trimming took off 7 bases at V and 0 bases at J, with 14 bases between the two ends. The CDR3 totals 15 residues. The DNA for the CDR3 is TGTGCCAGTAAGGATAGGGGTCCTAGCACAGATACGCAGTATTTT. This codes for CASKDRGPSTDTQYF. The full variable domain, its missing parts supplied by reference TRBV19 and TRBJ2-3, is DGGITQSPKYLFRKEGQNVTLSCEQNLNHDAMYWYRQDPGQGLRLIYYSQIVNDFQKGDIAEGYSVSREKKESFPLTVTSAQKNPTAFYLCASKDRGPSTDTQYFGPGTRLTVL.

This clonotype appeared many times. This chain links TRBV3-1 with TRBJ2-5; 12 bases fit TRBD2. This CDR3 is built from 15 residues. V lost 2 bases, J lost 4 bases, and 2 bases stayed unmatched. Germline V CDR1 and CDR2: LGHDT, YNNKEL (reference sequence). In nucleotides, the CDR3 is TGTGCCAGCAGCCAAACGGGACTAGCGGGAGAGACCCAGTACTTC. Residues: CASSQTGLAGETQYF.

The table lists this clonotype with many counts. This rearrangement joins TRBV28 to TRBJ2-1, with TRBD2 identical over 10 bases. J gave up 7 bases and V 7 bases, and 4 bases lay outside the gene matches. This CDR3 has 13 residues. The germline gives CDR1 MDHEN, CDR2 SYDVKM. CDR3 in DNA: TGTGCCAGCAACCTTAGCGGGAGGAATGAGCAGTTCTTC. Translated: CASNLSGRNEQFF.

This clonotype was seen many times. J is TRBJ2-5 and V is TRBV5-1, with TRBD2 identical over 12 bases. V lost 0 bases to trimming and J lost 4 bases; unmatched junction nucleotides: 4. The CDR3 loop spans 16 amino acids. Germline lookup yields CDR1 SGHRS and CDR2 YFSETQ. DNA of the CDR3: TGCGCCAGCAGCTTGGCCGCTAGCGGGAGGGGAGAGACCCAGTACTTC. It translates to CASSLAASGRGETQYF. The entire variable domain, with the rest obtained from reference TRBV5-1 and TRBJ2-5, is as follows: KAGVTQTPRYLIKTRGQQVTLSCSPISGHRSVSWYQQTPGQGLQFLFEYFSETQRNKGNFPGRFSGRQFSNSRSEMNVSTLELGDSALYLCASSLAASGRGETQYFGPGTRLLVL.

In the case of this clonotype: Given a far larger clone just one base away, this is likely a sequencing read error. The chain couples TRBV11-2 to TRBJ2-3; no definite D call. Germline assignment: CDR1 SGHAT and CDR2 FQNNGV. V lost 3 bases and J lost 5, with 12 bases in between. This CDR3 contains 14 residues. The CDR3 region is CASSLPKGVDTQYF. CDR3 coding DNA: TGTGCCAGCAGCTTGCCCAAAGGTGTAGATACGCAGTATTTT. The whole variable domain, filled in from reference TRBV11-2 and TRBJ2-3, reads EAGVAQSPRYKIIEKRQSVAFWCNPISGHATLYWYQQILGQGPKLLIQFQNNGVVDDSQLPKDRFSAERLKGVDSTLKIQPAKLEDSAVYLCASSLPKGVDTQYFGPGTRLTVL.

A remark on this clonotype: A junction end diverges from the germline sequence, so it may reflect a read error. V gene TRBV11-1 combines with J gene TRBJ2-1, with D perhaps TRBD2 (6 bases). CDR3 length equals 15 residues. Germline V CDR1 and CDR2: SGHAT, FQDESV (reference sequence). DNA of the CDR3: TGTGCCAGCAGCTCTCCCGGGACTGGGATAGAGACCGAGTACTTC. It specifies CASSSPGTGIETEYF.

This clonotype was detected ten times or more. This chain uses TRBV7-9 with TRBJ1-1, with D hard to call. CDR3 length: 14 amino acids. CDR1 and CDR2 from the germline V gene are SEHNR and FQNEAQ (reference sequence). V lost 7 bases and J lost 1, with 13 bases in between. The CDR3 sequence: CASTTILGNTEAFF. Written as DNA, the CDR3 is TGTGCCAGCACTACTATTTTGGGGAACACTGAAGCTTTCTTT.

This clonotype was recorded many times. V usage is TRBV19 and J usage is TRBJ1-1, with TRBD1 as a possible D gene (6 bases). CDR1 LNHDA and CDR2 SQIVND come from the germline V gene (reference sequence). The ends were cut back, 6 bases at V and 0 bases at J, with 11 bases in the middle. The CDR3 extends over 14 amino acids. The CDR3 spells CASSGQTMNTEAFF. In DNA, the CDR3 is TGTGCCAGTAGCGGACAGACGATGAACACTGAAGCTTTCTTT.

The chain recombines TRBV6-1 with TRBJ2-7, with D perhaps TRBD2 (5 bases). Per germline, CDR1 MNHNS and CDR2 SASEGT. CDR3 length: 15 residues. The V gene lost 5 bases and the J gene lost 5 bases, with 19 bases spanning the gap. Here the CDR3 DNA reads TGTGCCAGCAGTCCCCGAGGACTCCCTTCCCACGAGCAGTACTTC. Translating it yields CASSPRGLPSHEQYF.

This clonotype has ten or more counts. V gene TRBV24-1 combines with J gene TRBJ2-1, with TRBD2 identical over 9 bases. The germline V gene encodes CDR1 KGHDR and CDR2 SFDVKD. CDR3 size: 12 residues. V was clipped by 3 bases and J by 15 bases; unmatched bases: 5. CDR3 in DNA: TGTGCCACCAGTGATCGGCTAGCGGGATGGTTCTTC. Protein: CATSDRLAGWFF.

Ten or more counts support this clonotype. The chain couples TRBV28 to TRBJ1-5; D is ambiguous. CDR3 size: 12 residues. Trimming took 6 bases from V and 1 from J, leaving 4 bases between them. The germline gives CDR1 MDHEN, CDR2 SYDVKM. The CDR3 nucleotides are TGTGCCAGCAGATCAAGCAATCAGCCCCAGCATTTT. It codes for CASRSSNQPQHF.

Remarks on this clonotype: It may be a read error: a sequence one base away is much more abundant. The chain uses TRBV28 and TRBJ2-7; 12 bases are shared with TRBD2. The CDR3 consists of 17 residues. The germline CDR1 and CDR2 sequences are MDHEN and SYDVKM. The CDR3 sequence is CASSQPGTSGRSYEQCF. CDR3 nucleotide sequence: TGTGCCAGCAGTCAACCCGGGACTAGCGGGCGCTCCTACGAGCAGTGCTTC.

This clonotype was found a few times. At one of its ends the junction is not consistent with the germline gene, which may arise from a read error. This chain's CDR3 is CASNQGVFYGYTF. The CDR3 DNA reads TGTGCCAGCAACCAAGGGGTGTTCTATGGCTACACCTTC. The chain uses TRBV14 and TRBJ1-2; TRBD1 is a possible D gene (5 bases). CDR3 length: 13 residues. The germline V gene encodes CDR1 SGHDN and CDR2 FVKESK.

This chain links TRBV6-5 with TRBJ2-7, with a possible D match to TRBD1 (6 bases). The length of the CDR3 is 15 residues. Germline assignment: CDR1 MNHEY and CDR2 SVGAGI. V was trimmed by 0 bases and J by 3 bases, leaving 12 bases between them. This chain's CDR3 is CASSYSWTESYEQYF. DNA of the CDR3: TGTGCCAGCAGTTACTCGTGGACAGAAAGCTACGAGCAGTACTTC.

The CDR3 DNA is TGTGCCTGGAGTCCCCCGAGCAGGGTCGGGGGTGAGCAGTTCTTC. It encodes CAWSPPSRVGGEQFF. The chain joins TRBV30 to TRBJ2-1; tentatively, D is TRBD2 (6 bases). Germline CDR1 GTSNPN, CDR2 SVGIG (reference sequence). The CDR3 extends over 15 amino acids. The V gene lost 2 bases and the J gene lost 9 bases, with 20 bases spanning the gap.

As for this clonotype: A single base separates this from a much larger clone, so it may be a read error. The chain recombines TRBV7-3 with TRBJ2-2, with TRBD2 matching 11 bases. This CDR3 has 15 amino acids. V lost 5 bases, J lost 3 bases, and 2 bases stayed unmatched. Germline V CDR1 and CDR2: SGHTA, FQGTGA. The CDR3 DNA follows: TGTGCCAGCAGCCAGGGACTAGCGGACACCGGGGAGCTGTTTTTT. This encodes CASSQGLADTGELFF.

CDR3 sequence (DNA): TGTGCCAGCAGCGTTGTGGGACACAAACCCTACGAGCAGTACTTC. Protein sequence: CASSVVGHKPYEQYF. This chain links TRBV9 with TRBJ2-7; maybe TRBD1 (6 bases). This CDR3 is built from 15 residues. The germline gives CDR1 SGDLS, CDR2 YYNGEE. V was clipped by 2 bases and J by 2 bases, with 14 bases between them. The complete variable domain, with remaining parts taken from reference TRBV9 and TRBJ2-7, reads DSGVTQTPKHLITATGQRVTLRCSPRSGDLSVYWYQQSLDQGLQFLIQYYNGEERAKGNILERFSAQQFPDLHSELNLSSLELGDSALYFCASSVVGHKPYEQYFGPGTRLTVT.

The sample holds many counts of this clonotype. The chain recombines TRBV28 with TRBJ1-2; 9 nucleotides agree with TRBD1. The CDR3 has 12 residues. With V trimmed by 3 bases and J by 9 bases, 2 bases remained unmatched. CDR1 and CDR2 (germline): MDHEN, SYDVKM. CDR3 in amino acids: CASSFGQGSYTF. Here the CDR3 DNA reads TGTGCCAGCAGTTTCGGACAGGGGAGCTACACCTTC.

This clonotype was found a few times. The CDR3 sequence is CASSRVSGSPTQYF. As DNA, the CDR3 is TGTGCCAGCAGTAGGGTTAGCGGGAGCCCTACGCAGTATTTT. The chain couples TRBV27 to TRBJ2-3; 9 nucleotides line up with TRBD2. From germline, CDR1 is MNHEY and CDR2 SMNVEV (reference sequence). The trim removed 5 bases at V and 8 bases at J, leaving 8 bases unmatched. The CDR3 has 14 residues.

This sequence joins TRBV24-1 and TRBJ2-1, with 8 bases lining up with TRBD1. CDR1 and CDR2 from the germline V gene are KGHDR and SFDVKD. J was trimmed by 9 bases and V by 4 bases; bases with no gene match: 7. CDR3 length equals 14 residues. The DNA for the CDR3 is TGTGCCACCAGTGAACGACAGGGGATGGGTGAGCAGTTCTTC. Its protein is CATSERQGMGEQFF.